This TCR beta chain originates from a study of blood T cell repertoires in COVID-19. Profiled with immunoSEQ multiplex PCR; TCRdb holds only in-frame clones, not every one. The sample yields 470,000 or so clones, approximately 85% seen once. The germline CDR1 and CDR2 sequences are SGHNT and YYREEE (reference sequence). This CDR3 is 17 amino acids long. With 3 bases removed from V and 4 bases from J, the gap between germline ends came to 23 bases. The gene calls are TRBV5-4 and TRBJ2-7; D is perhaps TRBD2 (7 bases). The clonotype originates from a human donor in a cohort sampled during active COVID-19. Sequenced sample: peripheral blood. The CDR3 DNA is TGTGCCAGCAGCTCCCCTGGGGGGGCGGGAGTTTATTACGAGCAGTACTTC. Its translation is CASSSPGGAGVYYEQYF.